The next 29 T cell receptor beta chains were all read from a single sample in a study of T cell responses to AZD1222 COVID-19 vaccine. Profiled with immunoSEQ multiplex PCR; TCRdb holds only in-frame clones, not every one. The sample contains 150,000 to 200,000 clones, 85% to 95% of which appear only once. The material sequenced was peripheral blood, taken on day 0 of AZD1222 vaccination. These receptors all stem from an adult in good health.

This chain links TRBV29-1 with TRBJ1-1; D is perhaps TRBD1 (5 bases). Looked up from germline, CDR1 is SQVTM and CDR2 is ANQGSEA. Trimming left V 4 bases short and J 5 bases short, with 17 bases between. The CDR3 length is 14 residues. For the CDR3, the DNA is TGCAGCGTTGTCGTCGGGGGATTGAGGACTGAAGCTTTCTTT. It specifies CSVVVGGLRTEAFF. Combining the CDR3 with reference TRBV29-1 and TRBJ1-1 gives the whole variable domain SAVISQKPSRDICQRGTSLTIQCQVDSQVTMMFWYRQQPGQSLTLIATANQGSEATYESGFVIDKFPISRPNLTFSTLTVSNMSPEDSSIYLCSVVVGGLRTEAFFGQGTRLTVV.

The rearrangement links TRBV3-1 (or the pseudogene TRBV3-2) to TRBJ1-5; 8 bases map to TRBD1. Germline loops: CDR1 LGHDT, CDR2 YNNKEL (reference sequence). This CDR3 is built from 14 residues. Trimming cost V 4 bases and J 5 bases; bases outside gene matches: 4. In DNA form, the CDR3 reads TGTGCCAGCAGCCCCGGGACAGGCGATCAGCCCCAGCATTTT. This sequence encodes CASSPGTGDQPQHF.

The chain links TRBV21-1 to TRBJ1-4; TRBD1, the D gene given by the table, was not confirmed from the DNA. TRBV21-1 is a pseudogene segment. The CDR3 consists of 21 residues. This CDR3 is CASSKGRGRDSYAKGKMELFF. The CDR3 bases are TGTGCCAGCAGCAAAGGGCGAGGTAGAGACAGCTACGCAAAGGGGAAGATGGAACTGTTTTTT.

This clone was seen only once. This sequence joins TRBV19 and TRBJ1-3; D remains unclear. The ends were cut back, 2 bases at V and 0 bases at J, with 11 bases in the middle. Germline CDR1 and CDR2: LNHDA and SQIVND (reference sequence). This CDR3 contains 16 residues. The CDR3 loop reads CASSIIKRSSGNTIYF. CDR3 DNA: TGTGCCAGTAGTATAATTAAGCGGTCCTCTGGAAACACCATATATTTT.

This chain uses TRBV30 with TRBJ2-7; D is unresolved. V was pared by 2 bases and J by 5 bases, with 7 bases between. The CDR3 extends over 11 amino acids. Looked up from germline, CDR1 is GTSNPN and CDR2 is SVGIG (reference sequence). CDR3 coding DNA: TGTGCCTGGAGTCCTCTGAACGAGCAGTACTTC. This translates into CAWSPLNEQYF.

This chain connects TRBV5-1 to TRBJ2-7; the D gene could be TRBD1 or TRBD2 (5 bases each). Trimming cost V 1 base and J 3 bases, with 17 bases left between them. CDR3 size: 16 residues. The germline gives CDR1 SGHRS, CDR2 YFSETQ. CDR3 coding DNA: TGCGCCAGCAGCTTGACGTGGGGGAGTAGGATCTACGAGCAGTACTTC. This codes for CASSLTWGSRIYEQYF.

The rearrangement joins TRBV29-1 to TRBJ1-2; unclear D gene. The V end was cut by 2 bases, the J end by 0 bases, with 10 bases between. The CDR3 is 14 amino acids. Germline assignment: CDR1 SQVTM and CDR2 ANQGSEA. The CDR3 DNA reads TGCAGCGTTGAACCCCCAGGTCCTAACTATGGCTACACCTTC. The encoded protein is CSVEPPGPNYGYTF.

V and J are TRBV18 and TRBJ1-1; TRBD1 agrees at 7 bases. The CDR3 spans 15 residues. Germline values: CDR1 KGHSH, CDR2 LQKENI. Unmatched junction bases numbered 2, after V lost 1 base and J lost 0 bases. In DNA form, the CDR3 reads TGTGCCAGCTCACCACAGGGGGCCTTGAACACTGAAGCTTTCTTT. Translation: CASSPQGALNTEAFF.

This clone has just one count. V gene TRBV7-8 combines with J gene TRBJ2-2; D unclear. CDR3 size: 16 residues. Germline loops: CDR1 SGHVS, CDR2 FQNEAQ. V was trimmed by 1 base and J by 3 bases, leaving 12 bases between them. This CDR3 reads CASSLGGLVDTGELFF. The DNA of the CDR3 is TGTGCCAGCAGCTTAGGAGGCCTGGTGGACACCGGGGAGCTGTTTTTT. The whole variable domain, filled in from reference TRBV7-8 and TRBJ2-2, reads GAGVSQSPRYKVAKRGQDVALRCDPISGHVSLFWYQQALGQGPEFLTYFQNEAQLDKSGLPSDRFFAERPEGSVSTLKIQRTQQEDSAVYLCASSLGGLVDTGELFFGEGSRLTVL.

This clone occurred once. The chain employs TRBV27 and TRBJ1-4; maybe TRBD1 (6 bases). With 2 bases removed from V and 6 bases from J, the gap between germline ends came to 13 bases. CDR1 is MNHEY and CDR2 is SMNVEV in the germline V gene (reference sequence). This CDR3 contains 15 residues. CDR3 sequence: CASSLDTGLYEKLFF. The CDR3 DNA is TGTGCCAGCAGTTTAGATACAGGGTTATATGAAAAACTGTTTTTT.

This clone showed up just a few times. The CDR3 region is CASSENNRGGEQFF. In DNA form, the CDR3 reads TGCGCCAGCAGTGAGAATAACAGGGGTGGCGAGCAGTTCTTC. V is TRBV10-1 and J is TRBJ2-1; 7 bases are a match to TRBD1. The length of the CDR3 is 14 residues. V was pared by 2 bases and J by 10 bases, with 8 bases of the junction left unmatched. Per germline, CDR1 WNHNN and CDR2 SYGVQD (reference sequence).

The rearrangement uses TRBV6-5 and TRBJ1-2; weak D call: TRBD1 (5 bases). Germline CDR1 and CDR2: MNHEY and SVGAGI. The CDR3 sequence is 15 residues long. The germline V and J ends were trimmed by 0 bases and 6 bases, with 14 bases remaining between them. Here the CDR3 DNA reads TGTGCCAGCAGTTACTCGATATCAGGGACTAATGGCTACACCTTC. Translation: CASSYSISGTNGYTF.

The J gene is TRBJ1-2, the V gene TRBV4-1; 8 bases line up with TRBD1. Unmatched junction bases numbered 7, after V lost 4 bases and J lost 3 bases. CDR3 length: 15 amino acids. Germline V gene data show CDR1 as MGHRA and CDR2 as YSYEKL. CDR3 loop: CASSPSPGQDYGYTF. CDR3 nucleotide sequence: TGCGCCAGCAGCCCATCGCCGGGACAGGACTATGGCTACACCTTC.

V gene TRBV6-5 combines with J gene TRBJ2-1; TRBD2 is a possible D gene (6 bases). CDR1 MNHEY and CDR2 SVGAGI come from the germline V gene. Trimming removed 8 bases at V and 4 bases at J, with 15 bases between. This CDR3 is built from 14 residues. The CDR3 reads CASSERRDYNEQFF. CDR3 in DNA: TGTGCCAGCTCCGAGCGGAGGGATTACAATGAGCAGTTCTTC.

V and J are TRBV19 and TRBJ1-2, with 9 bases that match TRBD1. V was pared by 7 bases and J by 5 bases, with 8 bases of the junction left unmatched. CDR1 LNHDA and CDR2 SQIVND come from the germline V gene (reference sequence). The CDR3 is made up of 14 amino acids. The CDR3 nucleotides read TGTGCCAGTAATGACGACAGGGGGTTTTATGGCTACACCTTC. Translation: CASNDDRGFYGYTF.

The genes are TRBV6-5 and TRBJ2-5, with TRBD1 matching over 9 bases. Germline-derived CDR1 and CDR2 are MNHEY and SVGAGI. This CDR3 is 15 amino acids long. The V segment lost 5 bases and the J segment 5 bases; nucleotides outside the gene matches: 9. CDR3 sequence reads: CASSNPGQGFETQYF. The CDR3 nucleotides are TGTGCCAGCAGTAATCCGGGACAGGGCTTTGAGACCCAGTACTTC.

The chain uses TRBV27 and TRBJ1-2; D possibly corresponds to TRBD1 (5 bases). Trimming took off 5 bases at V and 6 bases at J, with 19 bases between the two ends. This CDR3 is built from 15 residues. Germline V lookup: CDR1 MNHEY, CDR2 SMNVEV (reference sequence). The CDR3 sequence: CASSGTGKRTDGYTF. CDR3 nucleotide sequence: TGTGCCAGCAGTGGGACGGGAAAAAGGACGGATGGCTACACCTTC.

This chain uses TRBV3-1 (or the pseudogene TRBV3-2) with TRBJ2-1; 10 bases map to TRBD2. J gave up 0 bases and V 5 bases, and 10 bases lay outside the gene matches. This CDR3 contains 18 residues. CDR1 LGHDT and CDR2 YNNKEL come from the germline V gene (reference sequence). The CDR3: CASSTVAGGRGSYNEQFF. For the CDR3, the DNA is TGTGCCAGCAGCACGGTAGCGGGGGGTCGAGGCTCCTACAATGAGCAGTTCTTC.

The rearrangement joins TRBV7-8 to TRBJ1-2; D remains ambiguous. Germline V lookup: CDR1 SGHVS, CDR2 FQNEAQ. Between the trimmed V and J ends, which lost 1 base and 0 bases, there was a span of 9 bases. The CDR3 length is 15 residues. CDR3: CASSLVPRTNYGYTF. CDR3 nucleotide sequence: TGTGCCAGCAGCTTAGTCCCCAGAACTAACTATGGCTACACCTTC. The full variable domain, completed using reference TRBV7-8 and TRBJ1-2, is GAGVSQSPRYKVAKRGQDVALRCDPISGHVSLFWYQQALGQGPEFLTYFQNEAQLDKSGLPSDRFFAERPEGSVSTLKIQRTQQEDSAVYLCASSLVPRTNYGYTFGSGTRLTVV.

The chain couples TRBV11-2 to TRBJ2-3; 8 bases match TRBD1. Per the germline V gene, CDR1 is SGHAT and CDR2 is FQNNGV. The V and J ends lost 5 bases and 4 bases, in that order; junction bases with no gene match: 5. The CDR3 runs 14 residues. The CDR3 reads CASSPRQGPDTQYF. Here the CDR3 DNA reads TGTGCCAGCAGCCCCAGACAGGGGCCAGATACGCAGTATTTT.

This clone has just one count. The genes are TRBV19 and TRBJ1-2; the D gene is possibly TRBD1 (6 bases). Trimming shortened V by 4 bases and J by 5 bases, and 17 bases separated the two germline ends. This CDR3 region has 15 residues. The germline V gene encodes CDR1 LNHDA and CDR2 SQIVND (reference sequence). The CDR3 DNA reads as TGTGCCAGTAGTAGGGACGGCGGGGGGCCATATGGCTACACCTTC. Its translation: CASSRDGGGPYGYTF.

The chain combines TRBV1 with TRBJ1-4; the table's D call, TRBD1, has no DNA check behind it. TRBV1 is listed as a pseudogene. The CDR3 runs to 15 residues. CDR3 DNA sequence: TGCACCAGCAGCCAAGATCCAGGAACTAATGAAAAACTGTTTTTT. Residues: CTSSQDPGTNEKLFF.

The chain combines TRBV10-2 with TRBJ2-1, with D unclear. Trimming took 5 bases from V and 0 from J, leaving 8 bases between them. The CDR3 runs to 14 residues. CDR1 and CDR2 from the germline V gene are WSHSY and SAAADI. The CDR3 nucleotides read TGCGCCAGCAGTACAGTCTTCTCCTACAATGAGCAGTTCTTC. This translates into CASSTVFSYNEQFF.

The chain is built from TRBV28 and TRBJ2-5; D is perhaps TRBD2 (5 bases). Germline lookup yields CDR1 MDHEN and CDR2 SYDVKM. V was trimmed by 7 bases and J by 5 bases, leaving 11 bases between them. The CDR3 is made up of 12 amino acids. This chain's CDR3 is CASNLAMETQYF. Here the CDR3 DNA reads TGTGCCAGCAACCTAGCTATGGAGACCCAGTACTTC. The variable domain in full, with the rest retrieved from reference TRBV28 and TRBJ2-5, is DVKVTQSSRYLVKRTGEKVFLECVQDMDHENMFWYRQDPGLGLRLIYFSYDVKMKEKGDIPEGYSVSREKKERFSLILESASTNQTSMYLCASNLAMETQYFGPGTRLLVL.

V usage is TRBV6-2 or TRBV6-3 and J usage is TRBJ2-7, with 8 nucleotides matching TRBD2. Trimming removed 1 base from V and 6 bases from J; junction bases left unmatched: 8. Germline lookup yields CDR1 MNHEY and CDR2 SVGEGT. There are 15 residues in the CDR3. In DNA, the CDR3 is TGTGCCAGCAGTTACTACCCGGGACTAGTAACCGAGCAGTACTTC. It specifies CASSYYPGLVTEQYF.

V usage is TRBV29-1 and J usage is TRBJ1-5; the match to TRBD1 covers 8 bases. Trimming cost V 6 bases and J 6 bases; bases outside gene matches: 7. Germline CDR1 reads SQVTM; CDR2 reads ANQGSEA. This CDR3 is built from 13 residues. CDR3 sequence (DNA): TGCAGCGTCCCGGGACAGGAGGGTCAGCCCCAGCATTTT. It specifies CSVPGQEGQPQHF.

The V and J genes are TRBV7-8 and TRBJ1-1, with D maybe TRBD1 (5 bases). The V gene lost 5 bases and the J gene lost 6 bases, with 16 bases spanning the gap. The CDR3 is 14 amino acids. The V gene's germline CDR1 is SGHVS and CDR2 FQNEAQ. In DNA, the CDR3 is TGTGCCAGCAGCCGTAATCGGGGGACCGCTGAAGCTTTCTTT. Amino acid sequence: CASSRNRGTAEAFF.

The rearrangement links TRBV6-1 to TRBJ2-4; either TRBD1 or TRBD2 may supply D (6 bases each). Trimming shortened V by 4 bases and J by 0 bases, and 19 bases separated the two germline ends. From germline, CDR1 is MNHNS and CDR2 SASEGT. The CDR3 spans 18 residues. CDR3: CASSVAARGPLAKNIQYF. The CDR3 nucleotides are TGTGCCAGCAGTGTGGCGGCCCGGGGGCCCTTAGCCAAAAACATTCAGTACTTC.

This clone occurred once. The chain couples TRBV6-5 to TRBJ2-1; 13 nucleotides match TRBD2. With 8 bases clipped from V and 6 bases from J, the junction kept 1 base outside the gene matches. This CDR3 is 13 amino acids long. CDR1 and CDR2 from the germline V gene are MNHEY and SVGAGI. The CDR3 DNA follows: TGTGCCAGCCGACTAGCGGGGGGCAATGAGCAGTTCTTC. Translating gives CASRLAGGNEQFF.